These 20 T cell receptor beta chains originate from one sample sequenced in a study of T-cell memory formation after mild COVID-19. One entry per CDR3 protein, called by TCRdb with MiXCR from the 5' RACE reads. Of hundreds of thousands of distinct CDR3 sequences detected, approximately 18% appear once; the ten largest clones hold approximately 12%. Sequences were obtained from PBMCs or a T cell subset sorted from them (not recorded which). The receptors derive from an adult woman who had mild COVID-19 (a few samples of this study predate the infection). Cell type and time point are not known.

This clonotype was observed a few times. This rearrangement joins TRBV12-3 or TRBV12-4 to TRBJ2-7; 10 bases line up with TRBD2. Trimming cost V 6 bases and J 2 bases; bases outside gene matches: 10. This CDR3 is 16 amino acids long. CDR3 sequence: CASRQLASGSTYEQYF. In DNA, the CDR3 is TGTGCCAGCAGGCAACTAGCTAGCGGGAGCACCTACGAGCAGTACTTC.

There are many counts of this clonotype. The chain uses TRBV4-1 and TRBJ2-1; D gene ambiguous. This CDR3 comprises 11 residues. V was pared by 3 bases and J by 5 bases, with 2 bases between. Per the germline V gene, CDR1 is MGHRA and CDR2 is YSYEKL. The DNA of the CDR3 is TGCGCCAGCAGCCAGAACAATGAGCAGTTCTTC. Amino acid sequence: CASSQNNEQFF.

The chain employs TRBV7-2 and TRBJ2-1; 8 bases are a match to TRBD1. The germline CDR1 and CDR2 sequences are SGHTA and FQGNSA. The CDR3 has 19 amino acids. V shed 4 bases and J 9 bases; nucleotides not matched to a gene: 23. The CDR3: CASSSIGGLRDRLSGEQFF. The DNA for the CDR3 is TGTGCCAGCAGCTCAATTGGCGGACTCCGGGACAGGCTTTCGGGTGAGCAGTTCTTC.

There are many counts of this clonotype. The chain couples TRBV6-4 to TRBJ2-1; a weak D match, TRBD2 (5 bases). The CDR3 consists of 16 residues. Looked up from germline, CDR1 is MRHNA and CDR2 is SNTAGT. V lost 0 bases and J lost 1, with 10 bases in between. In DNA form, the CDR3 reads TGTGCCAGCAGTGACTCGGGTCTAGCTTCCTACAATGAGCAGTTCTTC. Amino acid sequence: CASSDSGLASYNEQFF.

The chain recombines TRBV11-2 with TRBJ2-1; 7 positions agree with TRBD2. The length of the CDR3 is 12 residues. The germline V gene has CDR1 SGHAT and CDR2 FQNNGV. J gave up 9 bases and V 1 base, and 0 bases lay outside the gene matches. The CDR3 sequence: CASSLGLAEQFF. DNA for the CDR3: TGTGCCAGCAGCTTAGGACTAGCTGAGCAGTTCTTC.

Only a few counts were recorded for this clonotype. The rearrangement joins TRBV4-1 to TRBJ1-6, with a possible D match to TRBD1 (6 bases). The CDR3 runs 14 residues. Germline V gene sequence: CDR1 MGHRA, CDR2 YSYEKL. V was pared by 7 bases and J by 7 bases, with 14 bases between. Written as DNA, the CDR3 is TGCGCCAGCAACGGACAGAATTTCAATTCACCCCTCCACTTT. Translating it yields CASNGQNFNSPLHF.

This clonotype was observed a handful of times. This chain connects TRBV14 to TRBJ1-6, with D maybe TRBD1 (5 bases). Deletions cut 8 bases from V and 8 bases from J, with 16 bases between. There are 14 residues in the CDR3. Looked up from germline, CDR1 is SGHDN and CDR2 is FVKESK. CDR3 nucleotide sequence: TGTGCCAGCGCGCCTTGGGGCCCCCATTCACCCCTCCACTTT. Encoded protein: CASAPWGPHSPLHF.

The chain links TRBV5-4 to TRBJ1-1, with D uncertain. CDR3 length: 14 residues. Germline lookup yields CDR1 SGHNT and CDR2 YYREEE (reference sequence). Trimming stripped 0 bases from V and 4 bases from J, with 10 bases between. The CDR3 protein is CASSLVGLSTEAFF. As DNA, the CDR3 is TGTGCCAGCAGCTTGGTGGGGTTGAGCACTGAAGCTTTCTTT.

There are a few counts of this clonotype. The J gene is TRBJ2-7, the V gene TRBV6-2 or TRBV6-3; D is perhaps TRBD1 or TRBD2 (5 bases each). The CDR3 runs to 14 residues. V was cut by 7 bases and J by 1 base, with 14 bases left in between. CDR1 is MNHEY, CDR2 SVGEGT, per germline. The CDR3 sequence: CASTRDGTSYEQYF. The CDR3 DNA follows: TGTGCCAGCACCAGGGACGGAACTTCCTACGAGCAGTACTTC.

For this clonotype: A read error may produce the germline difference seen at one junction end. V is TRBV7-2 and J is TRBJ2-2, with D possibly matching TRBD2 (6 bases). The germline gives CDR1 SGHTA, CDR2 FQGNSA. The CDR3 is made up of 15 amino acids. Written as DNA, the CDR3 is TGTGCCAGCAGCTTAGCAGGGTTTGGCACCGGGGGGCTGTTTTTT. Translated: CASSLAGFGTGGLFF.

This clonotype was seen many times. The rearrangement links TRBV7-9 to TRBJ2-2; weak D call: TRBD1 (5 bases). Germline-derived CDR1 and CDR2 are SEHNR and FQNEAQ (reference sequence). The CDR3 consists of 14 residues. V was clipped by 5 bases and J by 1 base, with 8 bases between them. CDR3 sequence: CASSRQKNTGELFF. The CDR3 DNA is TGTGCCAGCAGCCGACAGAAGAACACCGGGGAGCTGTTTTTT.

This chain joins TRBV2 and TRBJ2-3, with D possibly matching TRBD1 (6 bases). Germline V gives CDR1 SNHLY, CDR2 FYNNEI. This CDR3 is built from 15 residues. V was clipped by 7 bases and J by 2 bases, with 16 bases between them. CDR3 in DNA: TGTGCCAGCAACCGCGTTAGGACAGACACAGATACGCAGTATTTT. Its protein is CASNRVRTDTDTQYF.

This clonotype has only a few counts. The CDR3, as DNA: TGTGCCAGCAGTGAAGCGCTAGGGGCCTACGAGCAGTACTTC. Its translation: CASSEALGAYEQYF. The V and J genes are TRBV6-1 and TRBJ2-7; maybe TRBD1 (5 bases). Germline values: CDR1 MNHNS, CDR2 SASEGT. Between the trimmed V and J ends, which lost 0 bases and 2 bases, there was a span of 8 bases. The length of the CDR3 is 14 residues.

This chain connects TRBV7-9 to TRBJ2-7, with 12 bases identical to TRBD2. Per the germline V gene, CDR1 is SEHNR and CDR2 is FQNEAQ (reference sequence). The CDR3 is made up of 14 amino acids. J lost 4 bases, V lost 11 bases, and 9 bases had no gene match. For the CDR3, the DNA is TGTGCCGGCACCACTAGCGGGAGGAGTTACGAGCAGTACTTC. Its translation is CAGTTSGRSYEQYF.

This clonotype was observed a handful of times. The gene calls are TRBV10-3 and TRBJ1-1; D gene unclear. The V end lost 9 bases, the J end lost 10 bases, and 24 bases lay between the germline ends. This CDR3 is built from 14 residues. Germline V lookup: CDR1 ENHRY, CDR2 SYGVKD. The CDR3 reads CAIRSGEGVARAFF. CDR3 bases: TGTGCCATTCGTTCTGGGGAGGGAGTGGCTCGAGCTTTCTTT.

This clonotype was counted only a few times. The V and J genes are TRBV2 and TRBJ1-1; D is undetermined. Germline V lookup: CDR1 SNHLY, CDR2 FYNNEI. V was shortened by 2 bases and J by 1 base, with 5 bases between the two germline ends. The CDR3 loop spans 13 amino acids. The CDR3 is CASSEFENTEAFF. CDR3 nucleotide sequence: TGTGCCAGCAGTGAATTTGAGAACACTGAAGCTTTCTTT.

V and J are TRBV24-1 and TRBJ1-1; D may be TRBD1 (5 bases). The ends were cut back, 9 bases at V and 8 bases at J, with 24 bases in the middle. Germline V CDR1 and CDR2: KGHDR, SFDVKD. The CDR3 extends over 15 amino acids. The CDR3 sequence is CATYARVWGLMEAFF. CDR3 in DNA: TGTGCCACCTATGCCAGGGTGTGGGGCCTGATGGAAGCTTTCTTT.

The V gene is TRBV25-1, the J gene TRBJ2-7; 11 bases are a match to TRBD1. This CDR3 spans 16 amino acids. Germline V gene sequence: CDR1 MGHDK, CDR2 SYGVNS. V lost 3 bases and J lost 3; bases outside the gene matches: 7. The CDR3 loop is CASSDPTGQGVYEQYF. The CDR3 nucleotides read TGTGCCAGCAGTGACCCGACGGGACAGGGGGTCTACGAGCAGTACTTC.

This clonotype was detected only a few times. CDR3 in amino acids: CASSLRGQGETQYF. CDR3 in DNA: TGTGCCAGCAGTTTAAGAGGGCAGGGGGAGACCCAGTACTTC. The V gene is TRBV27, the J gene TRBJ2-5, with D possibly matching TRBD1 (6 bases). Looked up from germline, CDR1 is MNHEY and CDR2 is SMNVEV (reference sequence). V was clipped by 2 bases and J by 5 bases, with 12 bases between them. The CDR3 consists of 14 residues.

This clonotype was seen a handful of times. CDR3 sequence reads: CSAIPVNTEAFF. As DNA, the CDR3 is TGCAGTGCCATACCTGTGAACACTGAAGCTTTCTTT. This sequence joins TRBV20-1 and TRBJ1-1; unclear D gene. Germline lookup yields CDR1 DFQATT and CDR2 SNEGSKA (reference sequence). CDR3 length equals 12 residues. V gave up 6 bases and J gave up 0 bases, with 8 bases separating them.